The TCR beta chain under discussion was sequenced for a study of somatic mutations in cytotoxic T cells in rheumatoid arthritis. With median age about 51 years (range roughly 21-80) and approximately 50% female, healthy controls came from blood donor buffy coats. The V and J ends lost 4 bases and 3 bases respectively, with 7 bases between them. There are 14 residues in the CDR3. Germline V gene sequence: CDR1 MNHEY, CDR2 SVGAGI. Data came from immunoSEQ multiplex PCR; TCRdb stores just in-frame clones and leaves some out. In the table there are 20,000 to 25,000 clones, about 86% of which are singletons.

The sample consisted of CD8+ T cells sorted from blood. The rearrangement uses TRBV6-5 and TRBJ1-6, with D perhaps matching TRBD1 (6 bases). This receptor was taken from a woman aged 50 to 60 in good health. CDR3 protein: CASSWTDYNSPLHF. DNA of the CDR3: TGTGCCAGCAGTTGGACAGACTATAATTCACCCCTCCACTTT.